The clone carrying this T cell receptor beta chain occurred a few times. Authors' methods: Estimation of nucleated cell counts relied on the amplification of reference gene primers. Clones were sequenced by immunoSEQ multiplex PCR, and TCRdb holds only the in-frame ones, with some missing. V and J calls and clone size are copied from that table; D and trimming were computed from the DNA. The sample lists some 120,000 clones, around 83% occurring once. This entry comes from a study of blood T cell repertoires in COVID-19. The wider study: Italy, Spain and the United States were the sources of the convalescent and acute COVID-19 samples. The analysed material was cDNA or gDNA that came from T cells, B-cell-depleted T cells, or PBMCs.

The CDR3 is made up of 15 amino acids. Trimming left V 5 bases short and J 7 bases short, with 18 bases between. Germline assignment: CDR1 SGHTA and CDR2 FQGNSA. The clonotype originates from a man in his 70s with acute or convalescent COVID-19. The rearrangement uses TRBV7-2 and TRBJ1-5; tentative D call: TRBD1 (6 bases). Sequenced: peripheral blood. The CDR3 reads CASSKQDSVEQPQHF. The CDR3, as DNA: TGTGCCAGCAGCAAACAGGACAGCGTAGAACAGCCCCAGCATTTT.